This record covers a single T cell receptor (beta chain). Its specificity is not known. The CDR3 has 15 amino acids. Germline CDR1 is SNHLY and CDR2 is FYNNEI. V was clipped by 6 bases and J by 5 bases; unmatched bases: 3. Tregs were sorted as CD4+CD25+CD127-/low cells. General study results and limits: In terms of TCR gene usage, tumor memory CD4+ T cells clustered together with blood and lymph node memory CD4+ cells, as well as with lymph node naive CD4+ cells.

One entry per CDR3 protein, called by TCRdb with MiXCR from the 5' RACE reads. The sample holds about 42,000 distinct CDR3 sequences, 20% to 25% seen once. Sequenced: Tregs sorted from blood. The genes are TRBV2 and TRBJ2-2, with 13 positions matching TRBD2. The clonotype comes from a female donor with breast cancer. CDR3: CASRGLAGHTGELFF. CDR3 DNA sequence: TGTGCCAGCAGGGGACTAGCGGGGCATACCGGGGAGCTGTTTTTT.